This T cell receptor beta chain stems from a study of blood T cell repertoires in COVID-19. About the study: Whether acute or convalescent, the COVID-19 samples came from the United States, Italy and Spain. The cDNA or gDNA used as material had been derived from T cells, B-cell-depleted T cells, or PBMCs.

TCRdb's table, derived via immunoSEQ multiplex PCR, lists solely in-frame clones and lacks some. The profile shows fewer than 45,000 clones, 60% to 85% of them singletons. This CDR3 is built from 13 residues. Germline V gene data show CDR1 as GTSNPN and CDR2 as SVGIG (reference sequence). The ends were cut back, 2 bases at V and 7 bases at J, with 12 bases in the middle. Specimen: peripheral blood. The chain links TRBV30 to TRBJ1-5, with no clear D. The sequence was collected from a man in his fifties or sixties with active COVID-19. The CDR3 spells CAWSRESRQPQHF. DNA for the CDR3: TGTGCCTGGAGTCGGGAGAGCCGGCAGCCCCAGCATTTT. The full variable domain, completed using reference TRBV30 and TRBJ1-5, is SQTIHQWPATLVQPVGSPLSLECTVEGTSNPNLYWYRQAAGRGLQLLFYSVGIGQISSEVPQNLSASRPQDRQFILSSKKLLLSDSGFYLCAWSRESRQPQHFGDGTRLSIL.